One and the same sample provided the 29 T cell receptor beta chains below, sequenced in a study of CD8 T cells in Susac syndrome. RNA totalling about 0.5 to 1 ug underwent reverse transcription with random hexamers. One entry per CDR3 protein results from TCRdb running MiXCR on the immunoSEQ multiplex PCR reads. Among 84,000 or so distinct CDR3 sequences, around 95% were seen once, and the ten largest hold approximately 0.49%. Source material: CD8+ T cells from PBMCs. The source of these receptors is a human donor with Susac syndrome.

In the case of this clonotype: One junction end does not reproduce the germline sequence, and a read error may be involved. The chain employs TRBV9 and TRBJ2-3, with TRBD2 matching 9 bases. The CDR3 runs to 12 residues. CDR1 and CDR2 (germline): SGDLS, YYNGEE. In DNA form, the CDR3 reads TGTGCCAGCAGCGTGATAGCGGGAGTCGTAAATTTT. This gives the protein CASSVIAGVVNF.

This clonotype has just a few counts. The gene calls are TRBV7-8 and TRBJ2-7; D remains ambiguous. Trimming stripped 0 bases from V and 2 bases from J, with 8 bases between. The CDR3 loop spans 14 amino acids. Germline CDR1 SGHVS, CDR2 FQNEAQ. The CDR3 here is CASSLAGSAYEQYF. The CDR3 bases are TGTGCCAGCAGCTTAGCCGGGTCAGCCTACGAGCAGTACTTC.

The chain employs TRBV7-9 and TRBJ2-2; 8 nucleotides agree with TRBD1. V was clipped by 3 bases and J by 7 bases; unmatched bases: 4. This CDR3 comprises 14 residues. CDR1 SEHNR and CDR2 FQNEAQ come from the germline V gene (reference sequence). DNA of the CDR3: TGTGCCAGCAGCTTCGGACAGGGAGTCGGGGAGCTGTTTTTT. As protein: CASSFGQGVGELFF. The complete variable domain, with remaining parts taken from reference TRBV7-9 and TRBJ2-2, reads DTGVSQNPRHKITKRGQNVTFRCDPISEHNRLYWYRQTLGQGPEFLTYFQNEAQLEKSRLLSDRFSAERPKGSFSTLEIQRTEQGDSAMYLCASSFGQGVGELFFGEGSRLTVL.

The chain links TRBV28 to TRBJ1-2; D not resolved. The germline gives CDR1 MDHEN, CDR2 SYDVKM. This CDR3 has 13 residues. Trimming removed 5 bases at V and 4 bases at J, with 11 bases between. Written as DNA, the CDR3 is TGTGCCAGCAGTGCTATCATCACCTATGGCTACACCTTC. Residues: CASSAIITYGYTF.

Remarks on this clonotype: At one end, the junction sequence differs from germline, possibly due to a read error. The chain joins TRBV20-1 to TRBJ2-1, with D perhaps assigned TRBD1 or TRBD2 (5 bases each). CDR3 length: 11 residues. Germline-derived CDR1 and CDR2 are DFQATT and SNEGSKA (reference sequence). The CDR3 here is CSAREGNEQFF. The CDR3 nucleotides read TGCAGTGCTCGAGAGGGGAATGAGCAGTTCTTC.

V usage is TRBV7-9 and J usage is TRBJ2-5; possibly TRBD1 for D (6 bases). Germline V gene sequence: CDR1 SEHNR, CDR2 FQNEAQ (reference sequence). V lost 5 bases to trimming and J lost 1 base, with 8 bases between them. The CDR3 extends over 13 amino acids. CDR3 residues: CASSKDSQETQYF. The CDR3 DNA follows: TGTGCCAGCAGCAAGGACAGCCAAGAGACCCAGTACTTC.

The CDR3 here is CASSYPATGDGTDTQYF. The CDR3 DNA sequence: TGTGCCAGCAGCTACCCGGCGACAGGGGACGGAACAGATACGCAGTATTTT. The rearrangement joins TRBV7-2 to TRBJ2-3; 8 bases align to TRBD1. CDR3 length equals 17 residues. Looked up from germline, CDR1 is SGHTA and CDR2 is FQGNSA. The junction had 12 bases not matched to a gene; V was cut back by 4 bases and J by 3 bases.

This clonotype appeared a single time. The chain employs TRBV6-2 or TRBV6-3 and TRBJ1-2, with 9 bases aligning to TRBD1. The CDR3 spans 18 residues. In germline, CDR1 is MNHEY, CDR2 SVGEGT. V dropped 5 bases and J dropped 3; count of bases not matched to a gene: 16. The CDR3 coding sequence is TGTGCCAGCAGTCTACTAATCTCCGGGACAGGGTTGGACTATGGCTACACCTTC. Its protein product is CASSLLISGTGLDYGYTF.

In this sample, this clonotype turned up once. The chain links TRBV27 to TRBJ2-3, with 9 bases matching TRBD2. This CDR3 is 18 amino acids long. Germline V gives CDR1 MNHEY, CDR2 SMNVEV (reference sequence). The V gene end was trimmed by 7 bases and the J gene end by 3 bases; junction bases not matched to a gene: 17. The CDR3 DNA reads as TGTGCCAGCACTACACCTGTGGCGGGAGGGCCCTTTACAGATACGCAGTATTTT. Translated, it gives CASTTPVAGGPFTDTQYF.

The J gene is TRBJ1-1, the V gene TRBV20-1; 7 nucleotides match TRBD1. The J segment lost 0 bases and the V segment lost 3 bases, leaving 1 base of the junction unmatched. Germline V gives CDR1 DFQATT, CDR2 SNEGSKA (reference sequence). The CDR3 length is 13 residues. The CDR3 sequence is CSASTGVNTEAFF. The CDR3 region has the DNA TGCAGTGCTAGTACAGGGGTGAACACTGAAGCTTTCTTT.

The chain links TRBV9 to TRBJ2-1; a weak D match, TRBD2 (5 bases). This CDR3 has 16 amino acids. Germline assignment: CDR1 SGDLS and CDR2 YYNGEE. Trimming removed 3 bases from V and 4 bases from J, with 17 bases in between. The CDR3 bases are TGTGCCAGCAGCGGACGGGGTGGGATCGGGTACAATGAGCAGTTCTTC. It encodes CASSGRGGIGYNEQFF.

On this clonotype itself: Its ends do not fully match the called genes, so a read error is possible. The J gene is TRBJ2-1, the V gene TRBV2, with D hard to call. CDR3 length: 13 residues. The germline gives CDR1 SNHLY, CDR2 FYNNEI. Written as DNA, the CDR3 is TGTGCCAGCAAGTGGACCGAGACGACTCTCGGCGTCTTC. Translated: CASKWTETTLGVF.

This sequence joins TRBV9 and TRBJ2-1, with D perhaps being TRBD1 or TRBD2 (5 bases each). Trimming cost V 4 bases and J 10 bases, with 21 bases left between them. The germline V gene encodes CDR1 SGDLS and CDR2 YYNGEE. The CDR3 length is 15 residues. The CDR3 protein is CASSLRDQLSTEQFF. As DNA, the CDR3 is TGTGCCAGCAGCCTCCGGGACCAACTCAGTACGGAGCAGTTCTTC.

This chain connects TRBV3-1 to TRBJ2-1; TRBD2 matches 11 bases. The germline V gene encodes CDR1 LGHDT and CDR2 YNNKEL (reference sequence). V gave up 1 base and J gave up 5 bases; unmatched junction bases: 7. The CDR3 contains 17 residues. For the CDR3, the DNA is TGTGCCAGCAGCCAAGCAGAACTAGCGGGAGTTAACAATGAGCAGTTCTTC. This sequence encodes CASSQAELAGVNNEQFF.

The V gene is TRBV19, the J gene TRBJ2-1, with 8 bases lining up with TRBD2. The J segment lost 6 bases and the V segment lost 7 bases, leaving 8 bases of the junction unmatched. Germline CDR1 is LNHDA and CDR2 is SQIVND (reference sequence). The CDR3 length is 14 residues. CDR3 in amino acids: CASTPSGSLNEQFF. CDR3 coding DNA: TGTGCCAGTACCCCAAGCGGGAGCCTCAATGAGCAGTTCTTC.

This chain links TRBV2 with TRBJ2-3; TRBD2 matches at 8 bases. Unmatched junction bases numbered 3, after V lost 4 bases and J lost 3 bases. There are 14 residues in the CDR3. Germline assignment: CDR1 SNHLY and CDR2 FYNNEI. The CDR3 nucleotides are TGTGCCAGCAGTGGAAGCGGGAGTACAGATACGCAGTATTTT. This sequence encodes CASSGSGSTDTQYF.

The V and J genes are TRBV27 and TRBJ2-7, with 7 bases fitting TRBD1. Germline assignment: CDR1 MNHEY and CDR2 SMNVEV (reference sequence). The CDR3 is 15 amino acids. After removal of 10 bases from V and 0 bases from J, the junction contained 12 bases not matched to a gene. Here the CDR3 reads CATAFRGTPSYEQYF. CDR3 nucleotide sequence: TGTGCCACCGCCTTCAGGGGGACGCCCTCCTACGAGCAGTACTTC.

This clonotype was found a few times. The junction and the germline gene differ at one end; a read error may be behind it. The chain employs TRBV6-1 and TRBJ2-7; D is tentatively TRBD1 or TRBD2 (6 bases each). The CDR3 covers 11 residues. Per the germline V gene, CDR1 is MNHNS and CDR2 is SASEGT. The CDR3 DNA follows: TGTGCCAGCGGTGAGGGGGGTGAGCAGTACTTC. Protein: CASGEGGEQYF.

The rearrangement joins TRBV12-5 to TRBJ2-1; weak D call: TRBD2 (7 bases). This CDR3 is built from 14 residues. Germline V CDR1 and CDR2: LGHNT, FRNRAP. The ends were cut back, 4 bases at V and 5 bases at J, with 12 bases in the middle. CDR3 sequence: CASGSGDYHNEQFF. CDR3 nucleotide sequence: TGTGCTAGTGGTTCAGGGGACTACCACAATGAGCAGTTCTTC.

The J gene is TRBJ2-5, the V gene TRBV7-9, with TRBD2 matching 7 bases. Germline CDR1 reads SEHNR; CDR2 reads FQNEAQ (reference sequence). There are 13 residues in the CDR3. V lost 6 bases to trimming and J lost 4 bases; unmatched junction nucleotides: 5. The CDR3 is CASSLLAGETQYF. The DNA for the CDR3 is TGTGCCAGCAGTTTATTAGCGGGAGAGACCCAGTACTTC. The complete variable domain, with remaining parts taken from reference TRBV7-9 and TRBJ2-5, reads DTGVSQNPRHKITKRGQNVTFRCDPISEHNRLYWYRQTLGQGPEFLTYFQNEAQLEKSRLLSDRFSAERPKGSFSTLEIQRTEQGDSAMYLCASSLLAGETQYFGPGTRLLVL.

The V and J genes are TRBV7-8 and TRBJ2-1, with TRBD2 matching 10 bases. The CDR3 runs to 14 residues. Looked up from germline, CDR1 is SGHVS and CDR2 is FQNEAQ. V lost 6 bases and J lost 3; bases outside the gene matches: 2. The DNA of the CDR3 is TGTGCCAGCAGGGCTAGCGGGAGCTACAATGAGCAGTTCTTC. Residues: CASRASGSYNEQFF.

This chain links TRBV29-1 with TRBJ2-1; 8 bases are a match to TRBD2. V lost 1 base to trimming and J lost 4 bases; unmatched junction nucleotides: 6. Germline CDR1 is SQVTM and CDR2 is ANQGSEA. The CDR3 is made up of 15 amino acids. CDR3 in DNA: TGCAGCGTTGAAGGAGGGGGACTAGGTTACAATGAGCAGTTCTTC. Its protein product is CSVEGGGLGYNEQFF.

The V gene is TRBV7-6, the J gene TRBJ2-5, with 7 bases aligning to TRBD1. The ends lost 5 bases at V and 5 bases at J; junction bases unmatched: 5. Looked up from germline, CDR1 is SGHVS and CDR2 is FNYEAQ. The CDR3 is made up of 13 amino acids. The CDR3 coding sequence is TGTGCCAGCAGCCCAGGGGGTTGGGAGACCCAGTACTTC. Translating it yields CASSPGGWETQYF.

The genes are TRBV29-1 and TRBJ2-2; D remains unclear. V lost 0 bases and J 1 base, leaving 9 bases between the germline ends. Germline CDR1 is SQVTM and CDR2 is ANQGSEA. The CDR3 is made up of 15 amino acids. CDR3 sequence (DNA): TGCAGCGTTGAAGAATTGGTGAAGAACACCGGGGAGCTGTTTTTT. This encodes CSVEELVKNTGELFF.

The genes are TRBV7-8 and TRBJ1-2; TRBD1 matches at 10 bases. CDR1 and CDR2 (germline): SGHVS, FQNEAQ. CDR3 length: 14 residues. V lost 3 bases, J lost 6 bases, and 4 bases stayed unmatched. The chain's CDR3 is CASSLYGTGDGYTF. Here the CDR3 DNA reads TGTGCCAGCAGCTTGTATGGGACAGGGGATGGCTACACCTTC.

This chain links TRBV7-8 with TRBJ2-7, with TRBD2 as a possible D gene (5 bases). Germline CDR1 reads SGHVS; CDR2 reads FQNEAQ. The CDR3 runs 15 residues. Trimming stripped 8 bases from V and 2 bases from J, with 19 bases between. CDR3 region: CASGVVSREPYEQYF. Written as DNA, the CDR3 is TGTGCCAGCGGAGTCGTGTCCCGGGAACCCTACGAGCAGTACTTC.

The chain links TRBV27 to TRBJ2-7; 7 nucleotides align to TRBD1. This CDR3 has 12 amino acids. The germline V gene has CDR1 MNHEY and CDR2 SMNVEV (reference sequence). Trimming took 7 bases from V and 4 from J; bases not matched to a gene: 4. The DNA for the CDR3 is TGTGCCAGCATGGGACAGTCTTACGAGCAGTACTTC. Residues: CASMGQSYEQYF.

V is TRBV5-6 and J is TRBJ2-7; no firm D call. Germline CDR1 and CDR2: SGHDT and YYEEEE. The CDR3 runs to 13 residues. Trimming pared 2 bases from V and 5 bases from J, leaving 11 bases between. CDR3 amino acids: CASSFGQSDEQYF. The DNA of the CDR3 is TGTGCCAGCAGCTTTGGTCAGTCGGACGAGCAGTACTTC.

The chain recombines TRBV27 with TRBJ2-2; 7 bases fit TRBD1. Germline CDR1 and CDR2: MNHEY and SMNVEV (reference sequence). The CDR3 has 14 amino acids. Trimming removed 4 bases from V and 3 bases from J; junction bases left unmatched: 2. CDR3 DNA sequence: TGTGCCAGCAGTTGGGACAGTTACACCGGGGAGCTGTTTTTT. Its translation: CASSWDSYTGELFF.